Included here is one T cell receptor beta chain sequence, with context. UMIs were added to TCR cDNA along with a universal primer site when it was made by 5'RACE template switching. TCRdb itself ran the 5' RACE reads through MiXCR, one entry per CDR3 protein. The profile shows about 630,000 distinct CDR3 sequences, roughly 12% of them singletons. The data stem from a study of T cells after yellow fever vaccination. The CDR3 runs 18 residues. Germline lookup yields CDR1 SGHDT and CDR2 YYEEEE. The ends lost 0 bases at V and 0 bases at J; junction bases unmatched: 9. The starting material was PBMCs, obtained on the day of the yellow fever booster vaccination. The chain has TRBV5-6 and TRBJ2-4, with TRBD2 identical over 7 bases. This sequence originates from a man aged 25 to 45 who received the YFV17D yellow fever vaccine. The CDR3 nucleotides are TGTGCCAGCAGCTTGGGAGGCTCCGGGGGGATAGCCAAAAACATTCAGTACTTC. Amino acid sequence: CASSLGGSGGIAKNIQYF.